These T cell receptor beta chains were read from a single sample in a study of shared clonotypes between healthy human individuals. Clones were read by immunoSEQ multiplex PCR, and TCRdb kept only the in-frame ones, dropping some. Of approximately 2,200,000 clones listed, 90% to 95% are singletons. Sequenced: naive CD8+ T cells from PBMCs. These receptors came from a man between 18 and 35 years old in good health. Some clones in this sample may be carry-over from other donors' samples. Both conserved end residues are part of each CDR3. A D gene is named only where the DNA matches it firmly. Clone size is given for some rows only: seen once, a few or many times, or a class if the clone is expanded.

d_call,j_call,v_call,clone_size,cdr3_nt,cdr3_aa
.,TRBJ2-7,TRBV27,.,TGTGCCAGCAGTTTGGGGGGAACCTACGAGCAGTACTTC,CASSLGGTYEQYF
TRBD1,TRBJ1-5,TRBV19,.,TGTGCCGGGGGGACAGGAGGTCAGCCCCAGCATTTT,CAGGTGGQPQHF
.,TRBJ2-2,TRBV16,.,TGTGCCAGCAGCCAATTATCCGGGGCTAACACCGGGGAGCTGTTTTTT,CASSQLSGANTGELFF
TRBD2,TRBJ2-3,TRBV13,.,TGTGCCAGCAGCACTAGCGGGAGGCCAGATACGCAGTATTTT,CASSTSGRPDTQYF
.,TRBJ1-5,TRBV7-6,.,TGTGCCAGCAGCTACAGGGTAGGTCAGCCCCAGCATTTT,CASSYRVGQPQHF
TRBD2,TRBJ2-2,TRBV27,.,TGTGCCAGCAGTCCCGCGGGAGGACGGCGCACCGGGGAGCTGTTTTTT,CASSPAGGRRTGELFF
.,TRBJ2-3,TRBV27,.,TGTGCCAGCAGTTGGGCCGGGCGGAGCACAGATACGCAGTATTTT,CASSWAGRSTDTQYF
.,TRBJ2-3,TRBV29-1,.,TGCAGCGTTAAACAGGAGTGGGATACGCAGTATTTT,CSVKQEWDTQYF
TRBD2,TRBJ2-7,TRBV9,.,TGTGCCAGCAGCCCCGTCCGGCTAGCGGGAGTTCGAGAGCAGTACTTC,CASSPVRLAGVREQYF
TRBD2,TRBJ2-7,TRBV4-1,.,TGCGCCAGCGCTAAAGGGGCGGGAGAGGCCTACGAGCAGTACTTC,CASAKGAGEAYEQYF
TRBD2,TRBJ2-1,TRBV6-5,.,TGTGCCAGCAGTTACACTAGCGGGAGCTATGAGCAGTTCTTC,CASSYTSGSYEQFF
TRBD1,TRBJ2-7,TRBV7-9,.,TGTGCCAGCAGCGACAGGGAGTCCTACGAGCAGTACTTC,CASSDRESYEQYF
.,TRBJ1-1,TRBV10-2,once,TGCGCCAGCACAAACAGTCAAGGACGGATTGGCACTGAAGCTTTCTTT,CASTNSQGRIGTEAFF
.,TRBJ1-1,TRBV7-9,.,TGTGCCAGCAGCCCGGTCGTGGGCATTCACACTGAAGCTTTCTTT,CASSPVVGIHTEAFF
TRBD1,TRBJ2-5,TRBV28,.,TGTGCCAGCAGTCGATCAGACAGGGTCGCAGAGACCCAGTACTTC,CASSRSDRVAETQYF
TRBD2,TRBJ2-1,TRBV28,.,TGTGCCAGCAGTTTAAGACTAGCGGGACCCCCGAGTGGGGAGCAGTTCTTC,CASSLRLAGPPSGEQFF